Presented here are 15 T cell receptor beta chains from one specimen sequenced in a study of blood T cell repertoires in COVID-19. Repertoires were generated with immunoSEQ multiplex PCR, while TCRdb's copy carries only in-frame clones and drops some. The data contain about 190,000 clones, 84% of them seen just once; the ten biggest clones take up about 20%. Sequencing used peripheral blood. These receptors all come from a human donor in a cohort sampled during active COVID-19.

The CDR3 DNA sequence: TGTGCCAGCAGCCAAGATCGTCAGGTTGATACGCAGTATTTT. Its translation: CASSQDRQVDTQYF. The V call is TRBV4-2, the J call TRBJ2-3; D ambiguous. There are 14 residues in the CDR3. The V gene lost 0 bases and the J gene lost 6 bases, with 10 bases spanning the gap. Germline-derived CDR1 and CDR2 are LGHNA and YNFKEQ.

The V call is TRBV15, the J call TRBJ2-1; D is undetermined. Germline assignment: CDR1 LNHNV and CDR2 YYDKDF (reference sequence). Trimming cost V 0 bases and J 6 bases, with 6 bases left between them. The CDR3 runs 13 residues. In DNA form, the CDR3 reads TGTGCCACCAGCAGAGATATGAGCAATGAGCAGTTCTTC. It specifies CATSRDMSNEQFF.

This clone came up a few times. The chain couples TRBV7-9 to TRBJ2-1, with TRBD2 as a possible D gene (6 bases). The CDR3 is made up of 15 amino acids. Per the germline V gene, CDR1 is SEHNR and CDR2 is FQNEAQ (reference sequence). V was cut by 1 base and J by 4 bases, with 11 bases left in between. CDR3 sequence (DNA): TGTGCCAGCAGCTTAGAGGCGGGGCAATACAATGAGCAGTTCTTC. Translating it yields CASSLEAGQYNEQFF.

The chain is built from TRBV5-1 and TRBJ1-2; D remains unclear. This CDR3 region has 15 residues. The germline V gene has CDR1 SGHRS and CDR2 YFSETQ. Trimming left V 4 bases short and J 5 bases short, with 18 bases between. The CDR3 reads CASSPVGRGGYGYTF. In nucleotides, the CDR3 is TGCGCCAGCAGCCCGGTTGGGCGGGGAGGGTATGGCTACACCTTC.

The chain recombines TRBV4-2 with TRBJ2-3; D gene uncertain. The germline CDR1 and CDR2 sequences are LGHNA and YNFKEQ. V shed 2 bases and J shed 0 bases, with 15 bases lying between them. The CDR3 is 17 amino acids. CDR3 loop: CASSQRWAAASTDTQYF. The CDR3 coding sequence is TGTGCCAGCAGCCAAAGGTGGGCAGCCGCTAGCACAGATACGCAGTATTTT.

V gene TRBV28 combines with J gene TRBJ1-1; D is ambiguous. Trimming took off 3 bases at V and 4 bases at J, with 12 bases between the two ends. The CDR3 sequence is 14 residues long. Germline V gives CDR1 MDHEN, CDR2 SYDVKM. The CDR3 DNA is TGTGCCAGCAGTTTCCCGGGGTGGGTCACTGAAGCTTTCTTT. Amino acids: CASSFPGWVTEAFF.

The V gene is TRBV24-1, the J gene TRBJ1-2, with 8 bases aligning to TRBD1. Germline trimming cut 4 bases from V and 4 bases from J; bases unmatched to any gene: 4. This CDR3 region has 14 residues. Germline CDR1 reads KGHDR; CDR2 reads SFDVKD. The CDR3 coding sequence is TGTGCCACCAGTGACGGACAGGGTCCCTATGGCTACACCTTC. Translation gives CATSDGQGPYGYTF.

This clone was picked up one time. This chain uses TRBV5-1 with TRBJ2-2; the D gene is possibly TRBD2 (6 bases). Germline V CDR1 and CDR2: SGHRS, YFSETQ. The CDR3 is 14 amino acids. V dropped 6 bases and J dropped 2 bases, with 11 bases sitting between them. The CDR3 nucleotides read TGCGCCAGCACCTGGGGGGTCAACACCGGGGAGCTGTTTTTT. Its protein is CASTWGVNTGELFF.

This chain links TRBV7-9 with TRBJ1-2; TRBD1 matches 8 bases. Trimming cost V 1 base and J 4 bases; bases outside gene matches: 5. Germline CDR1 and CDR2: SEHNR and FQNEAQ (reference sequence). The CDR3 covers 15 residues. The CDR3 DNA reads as TGTGCCAGCAGCTTAGTGGCCAGGGGGCTCTATGGCTACACCTTC. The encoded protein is CASSLVARGLYGYTF.

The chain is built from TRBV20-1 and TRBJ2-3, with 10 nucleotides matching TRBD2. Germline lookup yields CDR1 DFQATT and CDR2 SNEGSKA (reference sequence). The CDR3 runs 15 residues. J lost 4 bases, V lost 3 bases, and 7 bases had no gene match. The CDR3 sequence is CSASWSSGRPDTQYF. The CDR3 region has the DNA TGCAGTGCTAGTTGGTCTAGCGGGAGACCAGATACGCAGTATTTT.

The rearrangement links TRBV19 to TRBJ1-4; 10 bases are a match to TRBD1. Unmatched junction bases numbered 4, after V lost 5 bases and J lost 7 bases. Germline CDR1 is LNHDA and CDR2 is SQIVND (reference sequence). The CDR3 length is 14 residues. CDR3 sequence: CASSGRTGGEKLFF. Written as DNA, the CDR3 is TGTGCCAGTAGTGGGCGGACAGGGGGTGAAAAACTGTTTTTT.

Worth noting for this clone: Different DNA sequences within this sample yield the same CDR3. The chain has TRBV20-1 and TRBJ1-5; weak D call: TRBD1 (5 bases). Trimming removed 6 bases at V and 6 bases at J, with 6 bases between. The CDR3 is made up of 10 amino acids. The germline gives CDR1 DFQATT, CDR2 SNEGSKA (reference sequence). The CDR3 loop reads CSAGGQPQHF. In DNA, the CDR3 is TGCAGTGCGGGGGGTCAGCCCCAGCATTTT.

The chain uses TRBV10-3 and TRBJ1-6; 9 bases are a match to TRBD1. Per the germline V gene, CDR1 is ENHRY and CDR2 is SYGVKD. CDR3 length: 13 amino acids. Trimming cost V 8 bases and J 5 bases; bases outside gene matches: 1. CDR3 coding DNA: TGTGCCATCCGGGACAGGGATAATTCACCCCTCCACTTT. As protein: CAIRDRDNSPLHF.

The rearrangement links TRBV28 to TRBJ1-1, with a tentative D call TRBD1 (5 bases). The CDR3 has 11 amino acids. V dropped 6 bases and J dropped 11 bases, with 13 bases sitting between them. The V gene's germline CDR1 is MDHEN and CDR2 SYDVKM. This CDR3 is CASSGGWQAFF. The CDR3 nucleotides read TGTGCCAGCAGCGGGGGGTGGCAGGCTTTCTTT.

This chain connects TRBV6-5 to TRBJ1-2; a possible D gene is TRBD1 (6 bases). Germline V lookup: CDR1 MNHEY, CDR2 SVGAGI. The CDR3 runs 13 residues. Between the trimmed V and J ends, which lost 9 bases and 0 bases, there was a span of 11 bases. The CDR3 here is CASRQAANYGYTF. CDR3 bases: TGTGCCAGTCGACAGGCAGCTAACTATGGCTACACCTTC.